The 21 T cell receptor beta chains presented below share a single source sample, sequenced in a study of T-cell memory formation after mild COVID-19. TCRdb reanalysed the 5' RACE reads using MiXCR and keeps one entry per CDR3 protein. This table holds 150,000 or so distinct CDR3 sequences, 20% to 25% found once. The sample taken for sequencing was PBMCs or a T cell subset sorted from them (not recorded which). These TCRs come from an adult woman who had mild COVID-19 (a few samples of this study predate the infection). Cell type and time point are not known.

The DNA of the CDR3 is TGTGCCAGCAGCTTAGCGAGTCCTGGGATAGCCAAAAACATTCAGTACTTC. Protein product: CASSLASPGIAKNIQYF. The chain employs TRBV7-9 and TRBJ2-4; D remains unclear. Per germline, CDR1 SEHNR and CDR2 FQNEAQ (reference sequence). Trimming pared 0 bases from V and 0 bases from J, leaving 12 bases between. This CDR3 comprises 17 residues.

The V gene is TRBV7-9, the J gene TRBJ2-5, with 7 positions matching TRBD1. This CDR3 spans 14 amino acids. V was pared by 5 bases and J by 5 bases, with 8 bases of the junction left unmatched. CDR1 is SEHNR and CDR2 is FQNEAQ in the germline V gene (reference sequence). The CDR3 region is CASSPLDRLETQYF. The CDR3 bases are TGTGCCAGCAGCCCGCTGGACAGGTTGGAGACCCAGTACTTC.

The genes are TRBV2 and TRBJ2-5; 10 nucleotides agree with TRBD2. The CDR3 extends over 15 amino acids. Germline CDR1 reads SNHLY; CDR2 reads FYNNEI. The V and J ends lost 6 bases and 3 bases, in that order; junction bases with no gene match: 7. CDR3 nucleotide sequence: TGTGCCAGCAGCCGCTTCCTAGCGGGAGAAGAGACCCAGTACTTC. It yields the protein CASSRFLAGEETQYF. The full variable domain, its missing parts supplied by reference TRBV2 and TRBJ2-5, is EPEVTQTPSHQVTQMGQEVILRCVPISNHLYFYWYRQILGQKVEFLVSFYNNEISEKSEIFDDQFSVERPDGSNFTLKIRSTKLEDSAMYFCASSRFLAGEETQYFGPGTRLLVL.

This clonotype has only a few counts. The J gene is TRBJ2-3, the V gene TRBV6-2 or TRBV6-3, with 13 positions matching TRBD2. Unmatched junction bases numbered 9, after V lost 5 bases and J lost 4 bases. Per the germline V gene, CDR1 is MNHEY and CDR2 is SVGEGT. The CDR3 contains 17 residues. The CDR3 here is CASSRRLLAGGPDTQYF. CDR3 DNA sequence: TGTGCCAGCAGTCGACGATTACTAGCGGGAGGGCCAGATACGCAGTATTTT.

DNA for the CDR3: TGCAGTGCTAGAATCCCCTCGTCCTACGAGCAGTACTTC. Translated: CSARIPSSYEQYF. V usage is TRBV20-1 and J usage is TRBJ2-7; D is ambiguous. This CDR3 comprises 13 residues. Germline V CDR1 and CDR2: DFQATT, SNEGSKA (reference sequence). V lost 2 bases to trimming and J lost 1 base, with 9 bases between them.

The chain combines TRBV6-5 with TRBJ2-3, with D possibly TRBD1 on 5 matching bases. Germline V gene lookup returns CDR1 MNHEY and CDR2 SVGAGI. V gave up 6 bases and J gave up 6 bases, with 16 bases separating them. This CDR3 comprises 14 residues. The CDR3 loop is CASRIRVPLDTQYF. DNA of the CDR3: TGTGCCAGCAGAATCAGGGTTCCACTCGATACGCAGTATTTT.

This clonotype has just a few counts. The rearrangement uses TRBV2 and TRBJ2-1; 8 bases are shared with TRBD1. The germline V gene has CDR1 SNHLY and CDR2 FYNNEI. This CDR3 contains 14 residues. Trimming removed 9 bases from V and 13 bases from J; junction bases left unmatched: 17. The CDR3 protein is CARDPPLWTGRQFF. Written as DNA, the CDR3 is TGTGCCAGAGACCCCCCCTTGTGGACAGGGAGACAGTTCTTC.

Points on this clonotype: Lacking the conserved final phenylalanine or tryptophan, this CDR3 likely reflects a read error. This chain uses TRBV6-2 or TRBV6-3 with TRBJ2-5, with D possibly TRBD2 on 5 matching bases. Germline assignment: CDR1 MNHEY and CDR2 SVGEGT. The CDR3 totals 13 residues. Between the trimmed V and J ends, which lost 6 bases and 3 bases, there was a span of 11 bases. Written as DNA, the CDR3 is TGTGCCAGCAGCCCGGGGATAAAAGAGACCCAGTACTTG. It is translated as CASSPGIKETQYL.

This clonotype has ten or more counts. The genes are TRBV29-1 and TRBJ2-1; the D gene is possibly TRBD1 (5 bases). CDR1 SQVTM and CDR2 ANQGSEA come from the germline V gene. This CDR3 contains 15 residues. V was trimmed by 3 bases and J by 5 bases, leaving 17 bases between them. The CDR3: CSVEGTGQLDNEQFF. In DNA, the CDR3 is TGCAGCGTTGAGGGTACAGGCCAGTTGGACAATGAGCAGTTCTTC.

The sample holds a few counts of this clonotype. This chain joins TRBV9 and TRBJ2-1; tentatively, D is TRBD1 (6 bases). The germline CDR1 and CDR2 sequences are SGDLS and YYNGEE. Trimming removed 0 bases from V and 4 bases from J, with 11 bases in between. This CDR3 is 15 amino acids long. CDR3 region: CASSVEWTEYNEQFF. The CDR3 region has the DNA TGTGCCAGCAGCGTAGAATGGACAGAATACAATGAGCAGTTCTTC. Based on the CDR3 plus reference TRBV9 and TRBJ2-1, the full variable domain is DSGVTQTPKHLITATGQRVTLRCSPRSGDLSVYWYQQSLDQGLQFLIQYYNGEERAKGNILERFSAQQFPDLHSELNLSSLELGDSALYFCASSVEWTEYNEQFFGPGTRLTVL.

The genes are TRBV15 and TRBJ1-5; D ambiguous. The germline V gene encodes CDR1 LNHNV and CDR2 YYDKDF (reference sequence). Trimming took 5 bases from V and 3 from J, leaving 11 bases between them. CDR3 length: 14 amino acids. The CDR3 DNA sequence: TGTGCCACCAGCCGGGCCCTAACCAATCAGCCCCAGCATTTT. As protein: CATSRALTNQPQHF.

CDR3 loop: CASSVGGGNYNEQFF. The DNA for the CDR3 is TGTGCCAGCAGCGTAGGAGGCGGGAACTACAATGAGCAGTTCTTC. The rearrangement joins TRBV9 to TRBJ2-1, with D perhaps matching TRBD2 (6 bases). CDR1 is SGDLS, CDR2 YYNGEE, per germline. The V and J ends lost 0 bases and 3 bases respectively, with 10 bases between them. This CDR3 region has 15 residues.

V gene TRBV7-9 combines with J gene TRBJ2-7, with D tentatively TRBD1 (5 bases). This CDR3 comprises 15 residues. Germline CDR1 and CDR2: SEHNR and FQNEAQ (reference sequence). V was trimmed by 1 base and J by 2 bases, leaving 12 bases between them. The CDR3 loop reads CASSLGPGAAYEQYF. The CDR3 DNA sequence: TGTGCCAGCAGCTTAGGGCCTGGGGCCGCCTACGAGCAGTACTTC. The full variable domain, rest sourced from reference TRBV7-9 and TRBJ2-7, is DTGVSQNPRHKITKRGQNVTFRCDPISEHNRLYWYRQTLGQGPEFLTYFQNEAQLEKSRLLSDRFSAERPKGSFSTLEIQRTEQGDSAMYLCASSLGPGAAYEQYFGPGTRLTVT.

This chain joins TRBV2 and TRBJ1-1; D remains unclear. CDR1 and CDR2 (germline): SNHLY, FYNNEI. CDR3 length equals 12 residues. Trimming cost V 6 bases and J 4 bases, with 9 bases left between them. CDR3 sequence reads: CASREWATEAFF. Written as DNA, the CDR3 is TGTGCCAGCAGGGAGTGGGCCACTGAAGCTTTCTTT.

The chain employs TRBV9 and TRBJ1-5; 7 nucleotides align to TRBD1. From germline, CDR1 is SGDLS and CDR2 YYNGEE. The CDR3 runs 15 residues. J lost 8 bases, V lost 2 bases, and 10 bases had no gene match. The CDR3 region is CASSVEGQSAEPQHF. The CDR3 DNA reads TGTGCCAGCAGCGTGGAGGGACAGTCGGCGGAGCCCCAGCATTTT.

This chain joins TRBV7-2 and TRBJ2-7; D not certain. The CDR3 has 16 amino acids. V was shortened by 1 base and J by 3 bases, with 16 bases between the two germline ends. Germline V lookup: CDR1 SGHTA, CDR2 FQGNSA. CDR3 sequence reads: CASSLGSTAWNYEQYF. Written as DNA, the CDR3 is TGTGCCAGCAGCTTAGGTAGTACAGCGTGGAACTACGAGCAGTACTTC.

Only a few counts were recorded for this clonotype. The chain combines TRBV6-2 or TRBV6-3 with TRBJ2-2, with 11 nucleotides matching TRBD2. The CDR3 spans 17 residues. In germline, CDR1 is MNHEY, CDR2 SVGEGT. Losses at the gene ends were 2 bases for V and 1 base for J; bases not matched to a gene: 3. Written as DNA, the CDR3 is TGTGCCAGCAGTTACGGAGGACTAGCGGGGAACACCGGGGAGCTGTTTTTT. Translation gives CASSYGGLAGNTGELFF.

V gene TRBV20-1 combines with J gene TRBJ2-1; the match to TRBD2 covers 10 bases. Germline values: CDR1 DFQATT, CDR2 SNEGSKA (reference sequence). V shed 0 bases, J shed 4 bases, and the junction held 12 bases outside the gene matches. The CDR3 is 18 residues long. The CDR3 DNA is TGCAGTGCTAGAGATTTAGCGGGGGGATCTGGGGAATACAATGAGCAGTTCTTC. This codes for CSARDLAGGSGEYNEQFF.

This clonotype has just a few counts. The genes are TRBV7-9 and TRBJ2-1; D is possibly TRBD1 (6 bases). CDR3 size: 14 residues. The germline V and J ends were trimmed by 4 bases and 6 bases, with 13 bases remaining between them. The V gene's germline CDR1 is SEHNR and CDR2 FQNEAQ (reference sequence). In nucleotides, the CDR3 is TGTGCCAGCAGCTCACAGTGGGACACCAATGAGCAGTTCTTC. As protein: CASSSQWDTNEQFF. Combining the CDR3 with reference TRBV7-9 and TRBJ2-1 gives the whole variable domain DTGVSQNPRHKITKRGQNVTFRCDPISEHNRLYWYRQTLGQGPEFLTYFQNEAQLEKSRLLSDRFSAERPKGSFSTLEIQRTEQGDSAMYLCASSSQWDTNEQFFGPGTRLTVL.

J is TRBJ2-1 and V is TRBV2; 8 nucleotides match TRBD1. CDR3 length: 13 amino acids. Germline V lookup: CDR1 SNHLY, CDR2 FYNNEI. Trimming cost V 3 bases and J 8 bases; bases outside gene matches: 3. This CDR3 is CASSEGTGYEQFF. The DNA of the CDR3 is TGTGCCAGCAGTGAGGGGACAGGATATGAGCAGTTCTTC.

This rearrangement joins TRBV20-1 to TRBJ2-7; 11 positions match TRBD1. CDR3 size: 12 residues. Germline V gene sequence: CDR1 DFQATT, CDR2 SNEGSKA (reference sequence). DNA for the CDR3: TGCAGGGACAGGGGGCGCGTTTACGAGCAGTACTTC. Translation: CRDRGRVYEQYF.